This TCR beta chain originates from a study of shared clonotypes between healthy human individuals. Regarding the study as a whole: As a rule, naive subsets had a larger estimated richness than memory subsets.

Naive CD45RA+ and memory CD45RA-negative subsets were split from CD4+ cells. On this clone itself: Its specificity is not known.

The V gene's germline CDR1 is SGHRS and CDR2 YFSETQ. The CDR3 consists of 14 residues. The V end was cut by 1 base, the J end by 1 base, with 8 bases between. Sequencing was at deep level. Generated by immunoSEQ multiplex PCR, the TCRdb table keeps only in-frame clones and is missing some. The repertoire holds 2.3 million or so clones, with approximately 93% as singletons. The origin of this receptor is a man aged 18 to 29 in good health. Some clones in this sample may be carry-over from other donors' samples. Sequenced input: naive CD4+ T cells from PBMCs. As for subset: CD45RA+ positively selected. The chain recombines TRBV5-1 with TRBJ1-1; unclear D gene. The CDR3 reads CASSLFPANTEAFF. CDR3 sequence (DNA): TGCGCCAGCAGCTTGTTTCCAGCGAACACTGAAGCTTTCTTT.